This T cell receptor beta chain was observed in a study of blood T cell repertoires in COVID-19. Germline V gene sequence: CDR1 GTSNPN, CDR2 SVGIG (reference sequence). V gave up 0 bases and J gave up 0 bases, with 9 bases separating them. This CDR3 contains 16 residues. Produced via immunoSEQ multiplex PCR; TCRdb's table is partial and in-frame only. The sample has 80,000 to 95,000 clones, 60% to 80% seen once. In the case of this clone: In the same sample, other DNA sequences code for this CDR3.

This chain uses TRBV30 with TRBJ1-6, with D possibly TRBD1 on 6 matching bases. Sequencing was performed on peripheral blood. The receptor was isolated from a woman aged 45-65 years with acute or convalescent COVID-19. CDR3 bases: TGTGCCTGGAGTGTAAGGGGGAGCTCCTATAATTCACCCCTCCACTTT. Residues: CAWSVRGSSYNSPLHF.